This passage covers 10 T cell receptor beta chains from one sample sequenced in a study of regulatory T cells in long-lasting Graves disease. The time point here: newly diagnosed GD, antithyroid drugs for less than 3 months. PBMC RNA was the source of the TCR library. Building of the TCR beta libraries involved iRepertoire HTBI primers and Arm-PCR of CDR3 regions. TCRdb ran MiXCR on the multiplex PCR reads and lists one entry per CDR3 protein. Found here are more than 300,000 distinct CDR3 sequences, roughly 12% of them singletons; the top ten hold over 15%. These same data were also listed under a study on T cells in Graves' hyperthyroidism and ophthalmopathy.

The material sequenced was peripheral blood mononuclear cells (PBMCs), taken at new diagnosis, from a patient treated with antithyroid drugs. The origin of the receptors is a woman aged 18-29 years with Graves disease.

The sample holds many counts of this clonotype. The rearrangement joins TRBV12-5 to TRBJ1-4; a possible D gene is TRBD1 (5 bases). This CDR3 has 15 residues. The germline V gene has CDR1 LGHNT and CDR2 FRNRAP. Trimming pared 6 bases from V and 8 bases from J, leaving 19 bases between. The CDR3 DNA reads as TGTGCTAGTGGACGCAGTTACGGGGCATTCGAAAAACTGTTTTTT. It is translated as CASGRSYGAFEKLFF.

The CDR3, as DNA: TGCGCCAGCAGCTTGGAGGGTGGGAGAACTGAAGCTTTCTTT. This sequence encodes CASSLEGGRTEAFF. The chain employs TRBV5-1 and TRBJ1-1; no clear D gene. CDR1 is SGHRS and CDR2 is YFSETQ in the germline V gene. This CDR3 is built from 14 residues. The germline V and J ends were trimmed by 0 bases and 5 bases, with 11 bases remaining between them.

Ten or more counts support this clonotype. The J gene is TRBJ1-2, the V gene TRBV27; 8 nucleotides match TRBD1. CDR1 is MNHEY and CDR2 is SMNVEV in the germline V gene (reference sequence). V trimming: 3 bases; J trimming: 7 bases; junction bases outside the gene matches: 7. The CDR3 loop spans 14 amino acids. CDR3 residues: CASSFLQGEGGYTF. The CDR3 coding sequence is TGTGCCAGCAGTTTTTTACAGGGGGAGGGTGGCTACACCTTC.

The chain has TRBV19 and TRBJ2-1; no definite D call. The CDR3 spans 13 residues. V lost 1 base, J lost 10 bases, and 11 bases lay in between. CDR1 and CDR2 (germline): LNHDA, SQIVND (reference sequence). CDR3 sequence: CASSIALTTEQFF. The CDR3 DNA reads as TGTGCCAGTAGTATAGCTCTGACCACGGAGCAGTTCTTC.

The table lists this clonotype with a few counts. The chain carries TRBV20-1 and TRBJ2-7; TRBD1 or TRBD2 may be the D gene (5 bases each). Germline V gives CDR1 DFQATT, CDR2 SNEGSKA (reference sequence). The V and J ends lost 6 bases and 6 bases respectively, with 18 bases between them. This CDR3 has 13 amino acids. In DNA form, the CDR3 reads TGCAGTGCCGGGACGCCTGAGGTGCCCGAGCAGTACTTC. It specifies CSAGTPEVPEQYF.

As for this clonotype: One base away lies a much larger clone, so this may be a sequencing read error. The chain uses TRBV11-2 and TRBJ2-7, with 16 bases aligning to TRBD2. The germline V gene has CDR1 SGHAT and CDR2 FQNNGV. The V gene end was trimmed by 2 bases and the J gene end by 9 bases; junction bases not matched to a gene: 7. There are 16 residues in the CDR3. The CDR3 reads CASSLMAGTSGRGQYF. The CDR3 DNA reads as TGTGCCAGCAGCTTAATGGCCGGGACTAGCGGGAGGGGGCAGTACTTC.

This clonotype was seen at least ten times. The chain joins TRBV27 to TRBJ1-4; TRBD1 is a possible D gene (5 bases). Trimming removed 3 bases at V and 12 bases at J, with 20 bases between. The V gene's germline CDR1 is MNHEY and CDR2 SMNVEV (reference sequence). The CDR3 runs 15 residues. Written as DNA, the CDR3 is TGTGCCAGCAGTTTGGCCCTCGGGGGAGGGTTTGAACTGTTTTTT. It codes for CASSLALGGGFELFF.

At least ten counts were recorded for this clonotype. The rearrangement joins TRBV27 to TRBJ2-3; D is perhaps TRBD2 (5 bases). V lost 4 bases, J lost 6 bases, and 14 bases lay in between. The CDR3 extends over 14 amino acids. CDR1 MNHEY and CDR2 SMNVEV come from the germline V gene (reference sequence). The CDR3 nucleotides are TGTGCCAGCAGTTCACTAGGCGGGCGGGATACGCAGTATTTT. This gives the protein CASSSLGGRDTQYF.

This clonotype was counted a few times. The chain has TRBV5-1 and TRBJ2-6; no firm D call. The CDR3 is 12 amino acids. V lost 7 bases, J lost 4 bases, and 6 bases lay in between. Germline V gives CDR1 SGHRS, CDR2 YFSETQ. The chain's CDR3 is CASSTGANVLTF. As DNA, the CDR3 is TGCGCCAGCTCCACCGGGGCCAACGTCCTGACTTTC.

This clonotype was counted many times. V is TRBV28 and J is TRBJ1-4; TRBD1 might be the D (6 bases). Germline CDR1 is MDHEN and CDR2 is SYDVKM. V lost 5 bases and J 5 bases, leaving 15 bases between the germline ends. The CDR3 spans 15 residues. CDR3 bases: TGTGCCAGCAGTACAAGACAGGTCGGAAATGAAAAACTGTTTTTT. This sequence encodes CASSTRQVGNEKLFF.